This T cell receptor (beta chain) was obtained from a study of blood T cell repertoires in COVID-19. Overall study context: In each case, the material was cDNA or gDNA derived from T cells, B-cell-depleted T cells, or PBMCs.

The CDR3 length is 15 residues. J was trimmed by 7 bases and V by 3 bases; bases with no gene match: 8. Germline CDR1 is SNHLY and CDR2 is FYNNEI. How the authors handled the data: Estimation of nucleated cell counts relied on the amplification of reference gene primers. The data were produced by immunoSEQ multiplex PCR, yet TCRdb's version contains in-frame clones alone and is incomplete. That table furnishes V, J and clone size, whereas the DNA furnished D and trimming. The table lists some 80,000 clones, approximately 80% of them singletons. The receptor was isolated from a woman aged 45-65 years with acute or convalescent COVID-19. Sequenced material: peripheral blood. The chain has TRBV2 and TRBJ1-1, with 10 nucleotides matching TRBD1. The CDR3 DNA reads TGTGCCAGCAGTGATCCCGGGACAGGGGTCGGTGAAGCTTTCTTT. Translated, it gives CASSDPGTGVGEAFF.